These 16 T cell receptor beta chains were sequenced from one sample in a study of T cell responses to AZD1222 COVID-19 vaccine. Measured with immunoSEQ multiplex PCR; TCRdb has only the in-frame clones, and not every one. The profile shows roughly 180,000 clones, 87% of them singletons. This material consisted of peripheral blood, taken on day 0 of MenACWY control vaccination. The receptors shown here come from an adult in good health.

The rearrangement joins TRBV4-2 to TRBJ1-2; 7 nucleotides line up with TRBD1. The V gene's germline CDR1 is LGHNA and CDR2 YNFKEQ. The junction had 11 bases not matched to a gene; V was cut back by 1 base and J by 0 bases. The CDR3 has 18 residues. The CDR3, as DNA: TGTGCCAGCAGCCAAGGTCCCCAGGTCACAGGGGCTAACTATGGCTACACCTTC. Translating it yields CASSQGPQVTGANYGYTF.

The chain carries TRBV7-3 and TRBJ1-1, with D maybe TRBD1 (5 bases). This CDR3 has 13 amino acids. V lost 2 bases, J lost 7 bases, and 11 bases lay in between. The germline CDR1 and CDR2 sequences are SGHTA and FQGTGA. For the CDR3, the DNA is TGTGCCAGCAGCTTACTGGCGGGGCGTGAAGCTTTCTTT. This sequence encodes CASSLLAGREAFF.

The chain uses TRBV6-5 and TRBJ2-7; 9 bases are a match to TRBD2. V shed 6 bases, J shed 6 bases, and the junction held 3 bases outside the gene matches. There are 12 residues in the CDR3. CDR1 is MNHEY and CDR2 is SVGAGI in the germline V gene. CDR3 region: CASSPAGGEQYF. In DNA form, the CDR3 reads TGTGCCAGCAGCCCAGCGGGAGGCGAGCAGTACTTC.

For the CDR3, the DNA is TGCGCCAGCAGCCAGGACGGGACTAGTTTCGATGAGCAGTTCTTC. Encoded protein: CASSQDGTSFDEQFF. The chain couples TRBV4-3 to TRBJ2-1, with TRBD2 identical over 8 bases. With 3 bases clipped from V and 8 bases from J, the junction kept 9 bases outside the gene matches. CDR1 and CDR2 (germline): LGHNA, YSLEER. The CDR3 totals 15 residues.

This chain connects TRBV5-1 to TRBJ2-5; 11 bases match TRBD1. The germline gives CDR1 SGHRS, CDR2 YFSETQ. The CDR3 is 17 amino acids. The ends lost 4 bases at V and 3 bases at J; junction bases unmatched: 11. CDR3 protein: CASSEDRGPGVEETQYF. The CDR3 bases are TGCGCCAGCAGCGAGGACAGGGGGCCGGGGGTCGAAGAGACCCAGTACTTC.

This sequence joins TRBV5-1 and TRBJ1-6; D is uncertain. Trimming cost V 0 bases and J 10 bases, with 14 bases left between them. Germline V gene sequence: CDR1 SGHRS, CDR2 YFSETQ. The CDR3 extends over 15 amino acids. The CDR3 nucleotides read TGCGCCAGCAGCTTGGCCTGGACCACGGGCTCACCCCTCCACTTT. Its protein is CASSLAWTTGSPLHF.

This clone appeared once. The chain is built from TRBV3-1 (or the pseudogene TRBV3-2) and TRBJ2-4, with D maybe TRBD2 (6 bases). The CDR3 sequence is 14 residues long. CDR1 and CDR2 from the germline V gene are LGHDT and YNNKEL (reference sequence). V was cut by 5 bases and J by 8 bases, with 16 bases left in between. Here the CDR3 DNA reads TGTGCCAGCAGCTCTCGCGGGGTGCCAGACATTCAGTACTTC. It encodes CASSSRGVPDIQYF.

V and J are TRBV28 and TRBJ1-6, with D hard to call. CDR1 and CDR2 from the germline V gene are MDHEN and SYDVKM. Deletions cut 6 bases from V and 10 bases from J, with 10 bases between. This CDR3 contains 12 residues. The CDR3 sequence is CASRGPVSPLHF. The CDR3 nucleotides are TGTGCCAGCAGGGGCCCTGTATCACCCCTCCACTTT. Drawing the rest from reference TRBV28 and TRBJ1-6, the complete variable domain is DVKVTQSSRYLVKRTGEKVFLECVQDMDHENMFWYRQDPGLGLRLIYFSYDVKMKEKGDIPEGYSVSREKKERFSLILESASTNQTSMYLCASRGPVSPLHFGNGTRLTVT.

V is TRBV19 and J is TRBJ2-6; D is ambiguous. In germline, CDR1 is LNHDA, CDR2 SQIVND (reference sequence). This CDR3 spans 14 amino acids. Trimming removed 1 base from V and 1 base from J, with 2 bases in between. The CDR3 here is CASSIGSGANVLTF. CDR3 sequence (DNA): TGTGCCAGTAGTATAGGGTCTGGGGCCAACGTCCTGACTTTC.

This clone was detected once. V is TRBV7-3 and J is TRBJ2-2, with D hard to call. CDR3 size: 14 residues. Trimming stripped 3 bases from V and 1 base from J, with 6 bases between. Germline assignment: CDR1 SGHTA and CDR2 FQGTGA. CDR3: CASSLDLNTGELFF. The CDR3 region has the DNA TGTGCCAGCAGCTTGGACCTGAACACCGGGGAGCTGTTTTTT.

The chain combines TRBV21-1 with TRBJ1-2; the table assigns TRBD1, which was not confirmed against the DNA. TRBV21-1 is a recognized pseudogene. This CDR3 has 16 residues. The CDR3 loop is CASSPQGAGYGGGYTF. The CDR3 DNA reads as TGTGCCAGCAGCCCGCAGGGGGCGGGATATGGGGGTGGCTACACCTTC.

This clone was detected once. The chain is built from TRBV6-5 and TRBJ1-1; 8 bases are a match to TRBD1. CDR1 and CDR2 from the germline V gene are MNHEY and SVGAGI. V trimming: 5 bases; J trimming: 6 bases; junction bases outside the gene matches: 8. CDR3 length: 14 amino acids. Here the CDR3 reads CASSRTGIFSEAFF. CDR3 in DNA: TGTGCCAGCAGTAGGACAGGGATTTTCTCTGAAGCTTTCTTT.

The CDR3 DNA reads as TGTGCCAGCAGCCCGAGAAGGGGGCGGTTGACTGAAGCTTTCTTT. It specifies CASSPRRGRLTEAFF. V and J are TRBV5-4 and TRBJ1-1; 7 positions agree with TRBD1. V lost 4 bases to trimming and J lost 5 bases; unmatched junction nucleotides: 11. Germline lookup yields CDR1 SGHNT and CDR2 YYREEE (reference sequence). The CDR3 length is 15 residues. Supplemented by reference TRBV5-4 and TRBJ1-1, the full variable domain reads ETGVTQSPTHLIKTRGQQVTLRCSSQSGHNTVSWYQQALGQGPQFIFQYYREEENGRGNFPPRFSGLQFPNYSSELNVNALELDDSALYLCASSPRRGRLTEAFFGQGTRLTVV.

The chain carries TRBV7-2 and TRBJ1-2; D gene uncertain. The length of the CDR3 is 11 residues. Trimming removed 0 bases at V and 4 bases at J, with 0 bases between. Germline V gives CDR1 SGHTA, CDR2 FQGNSA. The CDR3 here is CASSLAYGYTF. In nucleotides, the CDR3 is TGTGCCAGCAGCTTAGCCTATGGCTACACCTTC.

The chain uses TRBV24-1 and TRBJ2-5; D is possibly TRBD2 (5 bases). The V and J ends lost 3 bases and 5 bases respectively, with 21 bases between them. The germline V gene encodes CDR1 KGHDR and CDR2 SFDVKD. This CDR3 region has 17 residues. CDR3 coding DNA: TGTGCCACCAGTGATCCCTCCTTTAGCGCTAAGCGGGAGACCCAGTACTTC. This gives the protein CATSDPSFSAKRETQYF.

This sequence joins TRBV6-4 and TRBJ2-1; TRBD2 matches 8 bases. The germline CDR1 and CDR2 sequences are MRHNA and SNTAGT. Trimming took 3 bases from V and 6 from J; bases not matched to a gene: 10. This CDR3 comprises 16 residues. The CDR3 DNA sequence: TGTGCCAGCAGTGAGGACACTAGCGGAAGCTTCAATGAGCAGTTCTTC. It specifies CASSEDTSGSFNEQFF.